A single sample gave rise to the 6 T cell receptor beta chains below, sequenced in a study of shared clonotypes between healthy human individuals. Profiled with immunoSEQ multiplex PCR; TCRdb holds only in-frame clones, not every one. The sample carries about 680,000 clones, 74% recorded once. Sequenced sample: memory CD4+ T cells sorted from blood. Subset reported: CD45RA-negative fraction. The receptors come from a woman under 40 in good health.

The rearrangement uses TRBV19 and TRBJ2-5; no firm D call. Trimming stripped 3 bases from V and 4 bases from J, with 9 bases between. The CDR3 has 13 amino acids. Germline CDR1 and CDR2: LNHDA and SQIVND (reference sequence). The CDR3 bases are TGTGCCAGTAGTATCTCAGGCGGAGAGACCCAGTACTTC. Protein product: CASSISGGETQYF.

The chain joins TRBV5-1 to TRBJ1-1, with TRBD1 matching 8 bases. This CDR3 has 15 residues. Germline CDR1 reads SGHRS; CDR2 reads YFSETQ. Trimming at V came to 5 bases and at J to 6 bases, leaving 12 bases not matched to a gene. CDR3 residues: CASSQRQGATPEAFF. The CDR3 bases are TGCGCCAGCAGTCAAAGGCAGGGGGCTACTCCTGAAGCTTTCTTT.

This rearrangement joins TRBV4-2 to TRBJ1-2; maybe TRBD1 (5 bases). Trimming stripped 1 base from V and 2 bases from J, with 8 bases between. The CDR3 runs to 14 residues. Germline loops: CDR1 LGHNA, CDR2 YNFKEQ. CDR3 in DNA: TGTGCCAGCAGCCAAGCCCAGGGAAACTATGGCTACACCTTC. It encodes CASSQAQGNYGYTF.

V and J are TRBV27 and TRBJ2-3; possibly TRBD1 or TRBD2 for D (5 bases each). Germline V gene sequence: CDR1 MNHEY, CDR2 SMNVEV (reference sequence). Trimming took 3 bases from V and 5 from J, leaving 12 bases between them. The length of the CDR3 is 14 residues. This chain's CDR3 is CASSFGTTLDTQYF. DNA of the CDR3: TGTGCCAGCAGTTTCGGGACCACCCTAGATACGCAGTATTTT.

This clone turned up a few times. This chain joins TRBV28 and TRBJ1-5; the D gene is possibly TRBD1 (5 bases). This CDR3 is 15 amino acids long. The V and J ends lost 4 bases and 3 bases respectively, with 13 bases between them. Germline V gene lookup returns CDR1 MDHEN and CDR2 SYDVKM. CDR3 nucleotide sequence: TGTGCCAGCAGTTCACCCGGACACCCCAATCAGCCCCAGCATTTT. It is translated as CASSSPGHPNQPQHF.

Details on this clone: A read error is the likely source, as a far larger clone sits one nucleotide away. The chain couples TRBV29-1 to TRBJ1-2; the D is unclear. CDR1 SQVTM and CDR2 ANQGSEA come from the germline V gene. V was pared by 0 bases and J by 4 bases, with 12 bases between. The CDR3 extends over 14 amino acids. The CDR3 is CSVEDPSETYGYTF. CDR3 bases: TGCAGCGTTGAAGATCCCAGTGAAACCTATGGCTACACCTTC.